The 8 T cell receptor beta chains below were found in one sample sequenced in a study of Ad26.COV2.S vaccination and SARS-CoV-2 variants. Profiling relied on immunoSEQ multiplex PCR, and the TCRdb table lists in-frame clones only, not all of them. The repertoire holds just over 350,000 clones, approximately 90% seen once, with under 4% in the top ten. The source material was peripheral blood, sampled after recovery from COVID-19. These receptors originate from a human donor who had recovered from COVID-19.

This clone turned up a few times. The V call is TRBV19, the J call TRBJ2-7; D is uncertain. With 5 bases removed from V and 1 base from J, the gap between germline ends came to 21 bases. The CDR3 spans 17 residues. Germline V gene sequence: CDR1 LNHDA, CDR2 SQIVND (reference sequence). The CDR3: CASSSRYVVSRSYEQYF. The CDR3 DNA sequence: TGTGCCAGTAGTTCCAGATATGTAGTATCAAGGTCCTACGAGCAGTACTTC.

This chain links TRBV19 with TRBJ1-3; D is unresolved. Trimming took off 8 bases at V and 0 bases at J, with 11 bases between the two ends. The CDR3 runs 14 residues. CDR1 LNHDA and CDR2 SQIVND come from the germline V gene (reference sequence). CDR3 sequence reads: CASGEQSSGNTIYF. CDR3 DNA: TGTGCCAGTGGAGAACAGTCCTCTGGAAACACCATATATTTT. Full variable domain (outside the CDR3, taken from reference TRBV19 and TRBJ1-3): DGGITQSPKYLFRKEGQNVTLSCEQNLNHDAMYWYRQDPGQGLRLIYYSQIVNDFQKGDIAEGYSVSREKKESFPLTVTSAQKNPTAFYLCASGEQSSGNTIYFGEGSWLTVV.

The chain links TRBV12-5 to TRBJ1-2, with a possible D match to TRBD1 (6 bases). Trimming took off 2 bases at V and 0 bases at J, with 13 bases between the two ends. CDR1 and CDR2 (germline): LGHNT, FRNRAP. This CDR3 has 16 residues. The CDR3 reads CASGLTSGASNYGYTF. The CDR3 DNA reads as TGTGCTAGTGGTTTGACCTCGGGGGCCTCTAACTATGGCTACACCTTC.

This clone showed up just once. The chain combines TRBV5-6 with TRBJ2-1; D unresolved. Trimming shortened V by 4 bases and J by 0 bases, and 14 bases separated the two germline ends. CDR1 and CDR2 (germline): SGHDT, YYEEEE. There are 16 residues in the CDR3. The CDR3 nucleotides are TGTGCCAGCAGCCCACCGGCGCCTAGCTCCTACAATGAGCAGTTCTTC. This encodes CASSPPAPSSYNEQFF.

V and J are TRBV7-9 and TRBJ1-3; D may be TRBD1 (5 bases). Germline V gene data show CDR1 as SEHNR and CDR2 as FQNEAQ (reference sequence). With 2 bases removed from V and 0 bases from J, the gap between germline ends came to 11 bases. The CDR3 is 16 residues long. CDR3 nucleotide sequence: TGTGCCAGCAGCTTATTTCGGGGGATCTCTGGAAACACCATATATTTT. It is translated as CASSLFRGISGNTIYF.

The rearrangement uses TRBV6-5 and TRBJ1-4; 9 bases are a match to TRBD1. Germline CDR1 is MNHEY and CDR2 is SVGAGI. The CDR3 is made up of 14 amino acids. The ends lost 6 bases at V and 8 bases at J; junction bases unmatched: 7. The chain's CDR3 is CASREGQGGEKLFF. The DNA of the CDR3 is TGTGCCAGCAGAGAGGGACAGGGAGGAGAAAAACTGTTTTTT.

This clone occurred once. The V gene is TRBV9, the J gene TRBJ2-3, with 9 positions matching TRBD2. Germline V gives CDR1 SGDLS, CDR2 YYNGEE. V gave up 4 bases and J gave up 4 bases; unmatched junction bases: 7. The CDR3 runs to 15 residues. For the CDR3, the DNA is TGTGCCAGCAGCTCTAGCGGGGCGGATTCAGATACGCAGTATTTT. Residues: CASSSSGADSDTQYF. Together with reference TRBV9 and TRBJ2-3, the CDR3 gives the full variable domain: DSGVTQTPKHLITATGQRVTLRCSPRSGDLSVYWYQQSLDQGLQFLIQYYNGEERAKGNILERFSAQQFPDLHSELNLSSLELGDSALYFCASSSSGADSDTQYFGPGTRLTVL.

V gene TRBV19 combines with J gene TRBJ1-4, with D hard to call. The CDR3 runs to 16 residues. The germline V and J ends were trimmed by 3 bases and 0 bases, with 11 bases remaining between them. From germline, CDR1 is LNHDA and CDR2 SQIVND (reference sequence). CDR3 in DNA: TGTGCCAGTAGTATTAGATTGACGGCAACTAATGAAAAACTGTTTTTT. This codes for CASSIRLTATNEKLFF.